This T cell receptor (beta chain) was retrieved from a study of shared clonotypes between healthy human individuals. Method: immunoSEQ multiplex PCR; TCRdb's copy keeps in-frame clones and lacks some. The sample holds some 1,600,000 clones, 98% seen once. Trimming took 6 bases from V and 5 from J, leaving 13 bases between them. The germline CDR1 and CDR2 sequences are SNHLY and FYNNEI. CDR3 size: 13 residues. This receptor was identified in a man aged 25-40 years in good health. The chain couples TRBV2 to TRBJ1-2, with D unclear. The sequenced material came from naive CD4+ T cells sorted from blood. Subset here: CD45RA+ positively selected. This chain's CDR3 is CASSGRTGYGYTF. The DNA of the CDR3 is TGTGCCAGCAGCGGACGCACGGGATATGGCTACACCTTC.